This T cell receptor beta chain comes out of a study of Ad26.COV2.S vaccination and SARS-CoV-2 variants. Study-wide findings and caveats: Quantification of TCR breadth and depth may have yielded underestimates of total T cell responses.

Germline values: CDR1 SGHRS, CDR2 YFSETQ. The CDR3 contains 13 residues. Between the trimmed V and J ends, which lost 4 bases and 6 bases, there was a span of 14 bases. Here immunoSEQ multiplex PCR was the method, and the copy in TCRdb shows in-frame clones only, minus some. The sample includes 85,000 to 95,000 clones, about four fifths of them seen just once. For this clone: Its matching antigen is unknown.

The specimen comprised peripheral blood, sampled after recovery from COVID-19. The gene calls are TRBV5-1 and TRBJ2-7; D possibly corresponds to TRBD2 (5 bases). This receptor was identified in a human donor who had recovered from COVID-19. CDR3 amino acids: CASSEVNAGEQYF. CDR3 sequence (DNA): TGCGCCAGCAGCGAAGTCAATGCGGGCGAGCAGTACTTC.